A single TCR beta chain is shown here with its context. These data belong to a study of blood T cell repertoires in COVID-19. Study as a whole: COVID-19 samples, acute and convalescent, were from the United States, Italy and Spain.

Assay: immunoSEQ multiplex PCR; the TCRdb copy retains only in-frame clones and omits some. Altogether around 100,000 clones are present, roughly 80% being singletons, with the ten largest covering approximately 7.9%. This CDR3 has 17 residues. Per germline, CDR1 MNHNS and CDR2 SASEGT. Trimming at V came to 2 bases and at J to 8 bases, leaving 12 bases not matched to a gene. This clonotype originated in a man between 70 and 80 years old with acute or convalescent COVID-19. The V gene is TRBV6-1, the J gene TRBJ1-6; 7 bases match TRBD1. The sample comprised peripheral blood. CDR3 DNA sequence: TGTGCCAGCAGTGAACGGGCAGGGGGTATGGGTGATTCACCCCTCCACTTT. It yields the protein CASSERAGGMGDSPLHF.